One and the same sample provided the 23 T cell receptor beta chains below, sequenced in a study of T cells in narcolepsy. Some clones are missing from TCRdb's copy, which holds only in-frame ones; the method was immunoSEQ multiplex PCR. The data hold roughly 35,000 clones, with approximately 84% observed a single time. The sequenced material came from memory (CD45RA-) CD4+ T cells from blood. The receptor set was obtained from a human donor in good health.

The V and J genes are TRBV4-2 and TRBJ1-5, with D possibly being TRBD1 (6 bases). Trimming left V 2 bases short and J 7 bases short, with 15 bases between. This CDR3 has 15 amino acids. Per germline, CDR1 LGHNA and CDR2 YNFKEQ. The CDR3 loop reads CASSQPGGAGQPQHF. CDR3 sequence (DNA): TGTGCCAGCAGCCAACCCGGGGGGGCGGGGCAGCCCCAGCATTTT.

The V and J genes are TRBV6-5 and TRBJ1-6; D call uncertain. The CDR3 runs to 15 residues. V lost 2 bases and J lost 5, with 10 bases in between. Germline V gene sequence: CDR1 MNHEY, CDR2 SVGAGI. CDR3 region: CASSYARENNSPLHF. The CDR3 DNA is TGTGCCAGCAGTTACGCGAGAGAAAATAATTCACCCCTCCACTTT.

The CDR3 nucleotides are TGTGCCAGCAGCCGTAGTTTTAGCGGGGATTCCTACGAGCAGTACTTC. As protein: CASSRSFSGDSYEQYF. The chain carries TRBV5-6 and TRBJ2-7; 8 bases line up with TRBD2. Germline V lookup: CDR1 SGHDT, CDR2 YYEEEE. The CDR3 extends over 16 amino acids. V lost 4 bases to trimming and J lost 1 base; unmatched junction nucleotides: 10. The full variable domain, rest sourced from reference TRBV5-6 and TRBJ2-7, is DAGVTQSPTHLIKTRGQQVTLRCSPKSGHDTVSWYQQALGQGPQFIFQYYEEEERQRGNFPDRFSGHQFPNYSSELNVNALLLGDSALYLCASSRSFSGDSYEQYFGPGTRLTVT.

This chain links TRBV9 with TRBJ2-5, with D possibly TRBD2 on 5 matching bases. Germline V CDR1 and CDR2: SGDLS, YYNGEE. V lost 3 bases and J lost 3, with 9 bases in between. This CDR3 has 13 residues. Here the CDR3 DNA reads TGTGCCAGCAGCGCCGGACTTAAAGAGACCCAGTACTTC. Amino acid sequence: CASSAGLKETQYF.

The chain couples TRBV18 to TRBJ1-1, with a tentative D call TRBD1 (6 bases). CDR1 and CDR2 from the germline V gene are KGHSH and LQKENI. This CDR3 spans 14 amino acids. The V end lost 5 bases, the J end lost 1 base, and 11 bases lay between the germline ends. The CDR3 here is CASSGGGGNTEAFF. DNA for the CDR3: TGTGCCAGCTCAGGGGGCGGAGGGAACACTGAAGCTTTCTTT.

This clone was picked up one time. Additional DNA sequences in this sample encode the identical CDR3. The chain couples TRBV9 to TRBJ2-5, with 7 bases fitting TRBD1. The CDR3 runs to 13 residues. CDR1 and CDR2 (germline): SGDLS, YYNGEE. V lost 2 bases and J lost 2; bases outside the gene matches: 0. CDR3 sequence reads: CASSVRGQETQYF. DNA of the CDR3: TGTGCCAGCAGCGTCAGGGGGCAAGAGACCCAGTACTTC.

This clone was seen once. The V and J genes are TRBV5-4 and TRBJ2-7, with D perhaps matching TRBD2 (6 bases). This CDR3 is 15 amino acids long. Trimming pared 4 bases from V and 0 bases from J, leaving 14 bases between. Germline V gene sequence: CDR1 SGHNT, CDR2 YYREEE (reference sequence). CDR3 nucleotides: TGTGCCAGCAGCGTGGACCTAGCGCCCTCCTACGAGCAGTACTTC. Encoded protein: CASSVDLAPSYEQYF.

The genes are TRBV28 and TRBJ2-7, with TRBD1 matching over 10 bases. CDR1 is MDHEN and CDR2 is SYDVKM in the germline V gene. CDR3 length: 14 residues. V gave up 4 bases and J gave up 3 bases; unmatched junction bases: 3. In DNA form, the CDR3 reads TGTGCCAGCAGTTCGACAGGGGGCGACTACGAGCAGTACTTC. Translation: CASSSTGGDYEQYF.

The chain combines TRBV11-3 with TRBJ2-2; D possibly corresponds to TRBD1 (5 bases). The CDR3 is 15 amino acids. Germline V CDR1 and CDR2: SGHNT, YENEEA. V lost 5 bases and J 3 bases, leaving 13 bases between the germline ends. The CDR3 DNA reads TGTGCCAGCAGCCCCCACGGCAGGGACACCGGGGAGCTGTTTTTT. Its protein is CASSPHGRDTGELFF.

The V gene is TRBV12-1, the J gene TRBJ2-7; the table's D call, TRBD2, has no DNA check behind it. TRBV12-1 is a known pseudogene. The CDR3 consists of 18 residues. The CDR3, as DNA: TGTGCCAGCAGCTCGACTAGCGGGGGGTACCTGAGCTCCTACGAGCAGTACTTC. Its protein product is CASSSTSGGYLSSYEQYF.

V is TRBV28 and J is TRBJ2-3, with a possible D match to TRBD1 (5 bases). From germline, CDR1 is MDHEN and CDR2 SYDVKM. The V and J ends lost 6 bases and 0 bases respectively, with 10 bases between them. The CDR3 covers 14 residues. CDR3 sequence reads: CASSLPGSTDTQYF. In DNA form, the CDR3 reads TGTGCCAGCAGCCTACCAGGGAGCACAGATACGCAGTATTTT.

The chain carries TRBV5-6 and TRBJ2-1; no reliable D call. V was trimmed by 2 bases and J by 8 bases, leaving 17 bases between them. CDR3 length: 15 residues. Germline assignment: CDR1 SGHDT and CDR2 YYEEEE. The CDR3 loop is CASSFYISTGHEQFF. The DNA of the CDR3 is TGTGCCAGCAGCTTTTACATTTCAACGGGTCATGAGCAGTTCTTC.

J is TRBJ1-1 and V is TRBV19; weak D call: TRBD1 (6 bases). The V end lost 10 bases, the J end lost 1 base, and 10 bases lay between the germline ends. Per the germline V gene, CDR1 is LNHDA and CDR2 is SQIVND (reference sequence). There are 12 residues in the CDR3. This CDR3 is CATRTANTEAFF. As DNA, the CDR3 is TGTGCCACCCGGACAGCGAACACTGAAGCTTTCTTT.

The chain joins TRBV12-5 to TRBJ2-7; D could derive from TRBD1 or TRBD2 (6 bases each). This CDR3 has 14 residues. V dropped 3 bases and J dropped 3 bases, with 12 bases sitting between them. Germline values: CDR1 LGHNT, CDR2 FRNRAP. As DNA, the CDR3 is TGTGCTAGTGGTTTTGGGGGGCCCAACTACGAGCAGTACTTC. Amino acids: CASGFGGPNYEQYF.

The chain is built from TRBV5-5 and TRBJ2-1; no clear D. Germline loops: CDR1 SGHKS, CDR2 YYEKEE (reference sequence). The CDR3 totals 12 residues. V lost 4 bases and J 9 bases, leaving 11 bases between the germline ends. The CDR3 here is CASSPSFVEQFF. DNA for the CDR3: TGTGCCAGCAGCCCCTCTTTTGTTGAGCAGTTCTTC.

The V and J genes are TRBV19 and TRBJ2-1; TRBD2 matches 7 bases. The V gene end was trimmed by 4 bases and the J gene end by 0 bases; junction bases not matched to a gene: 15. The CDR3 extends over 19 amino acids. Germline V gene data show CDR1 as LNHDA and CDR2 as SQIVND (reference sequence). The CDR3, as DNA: TGTGCCAGTAGTAAGGCCCGAGCTAGCGGTGAAAGCTCCTACAATGAGCAGTTCTTC. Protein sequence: CASSKARASGESSYNEQFF. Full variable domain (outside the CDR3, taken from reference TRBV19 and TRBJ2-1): DGGITQSPKYLFRKEGQNVTLSCEQNLNHDAMYWYRQDPGQGLRLIYYSQIVNDFQKGDIAEGYSVSREKKESFPLTVTSAQKNPTAFYLCASSKARASGESSYNEQFFGPGTRLTVL.

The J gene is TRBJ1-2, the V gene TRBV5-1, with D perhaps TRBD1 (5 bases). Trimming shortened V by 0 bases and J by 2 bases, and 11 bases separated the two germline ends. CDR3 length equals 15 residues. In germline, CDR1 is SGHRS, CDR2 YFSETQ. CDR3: CASSLGRGGNYGYTF. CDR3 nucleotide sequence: TGCGCCAGCAGCTTGGGACGGGGCGGAAACTATGGCTACACCTTC.

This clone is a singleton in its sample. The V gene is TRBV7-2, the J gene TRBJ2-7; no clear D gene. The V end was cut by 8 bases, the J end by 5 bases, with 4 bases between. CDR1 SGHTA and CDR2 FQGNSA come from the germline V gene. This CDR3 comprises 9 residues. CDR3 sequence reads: CASGDEQYF. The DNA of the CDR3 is TGTGCCAGCGGGGACGAGCAGTACTTC.

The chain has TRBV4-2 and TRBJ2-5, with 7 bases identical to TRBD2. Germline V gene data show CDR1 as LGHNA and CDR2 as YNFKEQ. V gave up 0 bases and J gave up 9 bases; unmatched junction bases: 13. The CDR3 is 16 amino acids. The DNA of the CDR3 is TGTGCCAGCAGCCAAGACGCGGGGGTCACACGGGGGGCCCAGTACTTC. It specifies CASSQDAGVTRGAQYF.

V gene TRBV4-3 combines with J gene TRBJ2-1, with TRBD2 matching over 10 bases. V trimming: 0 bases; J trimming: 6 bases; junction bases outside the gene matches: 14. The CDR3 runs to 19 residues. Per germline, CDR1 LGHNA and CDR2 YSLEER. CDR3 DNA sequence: TGCGCCAGCAGCCAAGATTGGAGCGGGAGGGCATCGGGGCGCAATGAGCAGTTCTTC. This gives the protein CASSQDWSGRASGRNEQFF.

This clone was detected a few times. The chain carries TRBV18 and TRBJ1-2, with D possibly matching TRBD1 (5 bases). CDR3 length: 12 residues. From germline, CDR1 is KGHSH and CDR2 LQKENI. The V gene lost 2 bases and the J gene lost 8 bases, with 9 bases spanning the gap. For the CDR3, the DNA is TGTGCCAGCTCACCAGGGGGGTACGGCTACACCTTC. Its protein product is CASSPGGYGYTF.

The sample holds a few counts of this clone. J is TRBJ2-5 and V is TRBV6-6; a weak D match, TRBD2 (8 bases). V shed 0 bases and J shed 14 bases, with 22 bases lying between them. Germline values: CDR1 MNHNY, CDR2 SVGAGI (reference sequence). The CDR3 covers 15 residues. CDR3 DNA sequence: TGTGCCAGCAGTTACTCTGATCCGGGACTAGGGGGCCGATACTTC. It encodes CASSYSDPGLGGRYF.

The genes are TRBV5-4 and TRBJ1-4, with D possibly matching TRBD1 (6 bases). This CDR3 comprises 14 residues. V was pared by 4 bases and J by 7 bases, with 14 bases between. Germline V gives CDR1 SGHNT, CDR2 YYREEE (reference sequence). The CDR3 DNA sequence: TGTGCCAGCAGCCGATCACAGGGCGGTGAAAAACTGTTTTTT. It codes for CASSRSQGGEKLFF.